This T cell receptor (beta chain) was documented in a study of blood T cell repertoires in COVID-19. Background on the study: There were acute and convalescent COVID-19 samples, and they came from the United States, Italy and Spain.

In the study's own analysis: Scientists estimated how many nucleated cells there were by amplifying reference gene primers. Clones were sequenced by immunoSEQ multiplex PCR, and TCRdb holds only the in-frame ones, with some missing. That table is the source of V, J and clone size, and D and trimming were worked out from the DNA. The sample shows around 68,000 clones, 87% of them seen only once. The CDR3 extends over 11 amino acids. The V gene lost 6 bases and the J gene lost 7 bases, with 8 bases spanning the gap. In germline, CDR1 is KGHDR, CDR2 SFDVKD. The chain joins TRBV24-1 to TRBJ1-1, with no clear D. Material: peripheral blood. The source of this sequence is a man in his fifties or sixties with active COVID-19. The CDR3: CATSSNREAFF. DNA of the CDR3: TGTGCCACCAGTTCTAACCGTGAAGCTTTCTTT.